The next 3 T cell receptor beta chains were all read from a single sample in a study of vaccination effects on CD4 cells after COVID-19. Isolation of CD4+ T cells took place after less than 12 days of culture. Two-dose vaccination with either BNT162b2 or mRNA-1273 was given to the participants. TCRdb's copy holds only in-frame clones and misses some; the assay was immunoSEQ multiplex PCR. The profile shows fewer than 75,000 clones, roughly 80% of them singletons. Their antigen targets remain unknown. The material sequenced was CD4+ T cells from PBMCs cultured without peptide, taken after COVID-19 vaccination. The receptors come from a human donor who received a COVID-19 vaccine.

About this clone: Its ends do not fully match the called genes, so a read error is possible. The chain carries TRBV2 and TRBJ1-5; D is possibly TRBD1 (6 bases). Germline loops: CDR1 SNHLY, CDR2 FYNNEI. CDR3 length: 14 amino acids. DNA of the CDR3: TGTGCCAGCGGTGACTCCAGGGGTCCTCAGCCCCAGCATTTT. Translated: CASGDSRGPQPQHF.

The chain employs TRBV15 and TRBJ1-1; TRBD1 is a possible D gene (5 bases). V was pared by 3 bases and J by 6 bases, with 17 bases between. Germline V gene data show CDR1 as LNHNV and CDR2 as YYDKDF (reference sequence). The CDR3 runs to 15 residues. CDR3 in amino acids: CATSSLGASSSEAFF. The CDR3 nucleotides are TGTGCCACCAGCAGCTTAGGGGCCTCCTCCTCTGAAGCTTTCTTT.

This clone has just a few counts. The chain joins TRBV7-7 to TRBJ2-2, with D perhaps TRBD1 (5 bases). The V end lost 5 bases, the J end lost 1 base, and 11 bases lay between the germline ends. The CDR3 runs to 15 residues. Germline loops: CDR1 SSHAT, CDR2 FNYEAQ (reference sequence). The CDR3 coding sequence is TGTGCCAGCAGCGCCGGACATCGGAACACCGGGGAGCTGTTTTTT. Residues: CASSAGHRNTGELFF.